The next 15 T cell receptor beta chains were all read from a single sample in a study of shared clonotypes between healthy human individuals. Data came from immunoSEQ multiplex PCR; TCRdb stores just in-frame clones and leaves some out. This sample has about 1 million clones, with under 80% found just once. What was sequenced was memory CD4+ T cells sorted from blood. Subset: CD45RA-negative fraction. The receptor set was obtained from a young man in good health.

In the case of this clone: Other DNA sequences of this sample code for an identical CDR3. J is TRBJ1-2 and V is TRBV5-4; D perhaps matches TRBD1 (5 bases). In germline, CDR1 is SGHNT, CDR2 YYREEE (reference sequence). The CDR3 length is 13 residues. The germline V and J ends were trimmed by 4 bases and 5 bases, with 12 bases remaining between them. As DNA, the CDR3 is TGTGCCAGCAGCCTCCCGGGACTTTATGGCTACACCTTC. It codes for CASSLPGLYGYTF.

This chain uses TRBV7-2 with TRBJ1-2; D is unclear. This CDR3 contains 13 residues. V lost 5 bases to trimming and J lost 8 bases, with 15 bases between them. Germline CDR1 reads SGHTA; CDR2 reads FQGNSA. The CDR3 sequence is CASSPRAREGYTF. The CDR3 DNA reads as TGTGCCAGCAGCCCGCGGGCCCGGGAGGGCTACACCTTC.

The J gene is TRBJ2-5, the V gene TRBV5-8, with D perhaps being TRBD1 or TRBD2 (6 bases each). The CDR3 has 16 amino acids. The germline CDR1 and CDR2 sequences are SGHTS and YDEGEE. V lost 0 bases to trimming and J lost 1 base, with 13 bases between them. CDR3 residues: CASSLVGGQTQETQYF. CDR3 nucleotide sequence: TGTGCCAGCAGCTTGGTTGGGGGGCAAACCCAAGAGACCCAGTACTTC.

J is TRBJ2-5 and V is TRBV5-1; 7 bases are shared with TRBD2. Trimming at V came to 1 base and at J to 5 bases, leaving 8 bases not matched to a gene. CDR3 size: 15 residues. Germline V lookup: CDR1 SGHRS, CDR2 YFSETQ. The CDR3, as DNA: TGCGCCAGCAGCTTGATCCCCAGCGGGATTGAGACCCAGTACTTC. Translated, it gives CASSLIPSGIETQYF.

DNA for the CDR3: TGTGCCAGCAGCTCTCAAGGTCTTGGTGAAAAACTGTTTTTT. It yields the protein CASSSQGLGEKLFF. The genes are TRBV9 and TRBJ1-4; D is unresolved. The germline V gene encodes CDR1 SGDLS and CDR2 YYNGEE. The V gene lost 4 bases and the J gene lost 7 bases, with 14 bases spanning the gap. The CDR3 consists of 14 residues.

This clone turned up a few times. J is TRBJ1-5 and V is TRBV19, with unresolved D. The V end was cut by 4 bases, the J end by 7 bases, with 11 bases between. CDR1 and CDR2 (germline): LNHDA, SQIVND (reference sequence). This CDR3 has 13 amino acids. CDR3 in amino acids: CASSTQSKQPQHF. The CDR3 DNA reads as TGTGCCAGTAGTACACAAAGTAAACAGCCCCAGCATTTT.

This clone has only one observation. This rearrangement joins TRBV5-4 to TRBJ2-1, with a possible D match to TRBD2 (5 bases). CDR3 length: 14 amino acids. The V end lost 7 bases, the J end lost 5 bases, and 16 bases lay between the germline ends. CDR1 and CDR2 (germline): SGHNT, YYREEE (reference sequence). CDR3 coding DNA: TGTGCCAGCGGGAGCGCGTCCCAGGACAATGAGCAGTTCTTC. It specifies CASGSASQDNEQFF.

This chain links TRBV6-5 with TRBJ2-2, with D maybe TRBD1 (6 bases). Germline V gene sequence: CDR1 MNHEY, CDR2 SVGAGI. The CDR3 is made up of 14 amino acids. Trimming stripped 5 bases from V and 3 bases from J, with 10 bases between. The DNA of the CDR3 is TGTGCCAGCAGTCAACACAGGGACACCGGGGAGCTGTTTTTT. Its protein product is CASSQHRDTGELFF.

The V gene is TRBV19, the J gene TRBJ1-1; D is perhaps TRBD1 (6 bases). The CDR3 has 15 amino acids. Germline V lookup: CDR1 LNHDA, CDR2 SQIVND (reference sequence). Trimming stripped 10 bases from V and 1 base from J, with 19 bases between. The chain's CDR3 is CATRLGGGTNTEAFF. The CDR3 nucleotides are TGTGCCACTCGTCTCGGGGGGGGCACGAACACTGAAGCTTTCTTT.

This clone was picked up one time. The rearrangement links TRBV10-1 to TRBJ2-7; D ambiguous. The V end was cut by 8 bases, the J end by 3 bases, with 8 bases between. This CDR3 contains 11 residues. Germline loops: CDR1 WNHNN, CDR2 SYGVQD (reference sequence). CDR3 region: CASPTVYEQYF. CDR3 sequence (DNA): TGCGCCAGCCCCACGGTCTACGAGCAGTACTTC.

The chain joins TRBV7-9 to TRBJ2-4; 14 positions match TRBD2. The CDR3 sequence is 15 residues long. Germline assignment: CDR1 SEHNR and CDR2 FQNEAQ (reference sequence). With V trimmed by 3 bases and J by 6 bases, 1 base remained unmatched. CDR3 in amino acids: CASSFGLAGGNIQYF. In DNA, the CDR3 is TGTGCCAGCAGCTTTGGACTAGCGGGAGGAAACATTCAGTACTTC. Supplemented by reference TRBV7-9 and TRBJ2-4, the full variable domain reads DTGVSQNPRHKITKRGQNVTFRCDPISEHNRLYWYRQTLGQGPEFLTYFQNEAQLEKSRLLSDRFSAERPKGSFSTLEIQRTEQGDSAMYLCASSFGLAGGNIQYFGAGTRLSVL.

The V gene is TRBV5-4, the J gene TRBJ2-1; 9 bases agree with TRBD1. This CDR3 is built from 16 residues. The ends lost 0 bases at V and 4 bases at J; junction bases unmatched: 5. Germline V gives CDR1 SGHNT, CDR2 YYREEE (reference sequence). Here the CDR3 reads CASSLVGTGRYNEQFF. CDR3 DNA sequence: TGTGCCAGCAGCTTGGTAGGGACAGGGAGGTACAATGAGCAGTTCTTC.

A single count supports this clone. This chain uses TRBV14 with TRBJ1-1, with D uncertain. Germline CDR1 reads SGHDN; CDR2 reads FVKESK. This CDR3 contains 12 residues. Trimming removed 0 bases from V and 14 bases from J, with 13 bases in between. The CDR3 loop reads CASSQERMVVFF. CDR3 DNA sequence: TGTGCCAGCAGCCAAGAAAGAATGGTGGTGTTCTTT.

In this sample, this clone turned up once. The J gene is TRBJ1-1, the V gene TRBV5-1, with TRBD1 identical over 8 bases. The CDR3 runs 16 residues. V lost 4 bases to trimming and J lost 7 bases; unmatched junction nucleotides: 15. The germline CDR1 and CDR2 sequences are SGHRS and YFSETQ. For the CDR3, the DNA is TGCGCCAGCAGCGTCCTACAGGGAACCGGGACAGGTGAAGCTTTCTTT. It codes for CASSVLQGTGTGEAFF. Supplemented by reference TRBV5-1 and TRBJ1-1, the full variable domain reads KAGVTQTPRYLIKTRGQQVTLSCSPISGHRSVSWYQQTPGQGLQFLFEYFSETQRNKGNFPGRFSGRQFSNSRSEMNVSTLELGDSALYLCASSVLQGTGTGEAFFGQGTRLTVV.

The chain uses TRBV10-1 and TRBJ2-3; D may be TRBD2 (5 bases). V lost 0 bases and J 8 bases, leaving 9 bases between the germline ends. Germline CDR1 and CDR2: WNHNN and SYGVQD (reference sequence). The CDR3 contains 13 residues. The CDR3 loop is CASSESRAATQYF. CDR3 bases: TGCGCCAGCAGTGAGTCGAGGGCGGCTACGCAGTATTTT.